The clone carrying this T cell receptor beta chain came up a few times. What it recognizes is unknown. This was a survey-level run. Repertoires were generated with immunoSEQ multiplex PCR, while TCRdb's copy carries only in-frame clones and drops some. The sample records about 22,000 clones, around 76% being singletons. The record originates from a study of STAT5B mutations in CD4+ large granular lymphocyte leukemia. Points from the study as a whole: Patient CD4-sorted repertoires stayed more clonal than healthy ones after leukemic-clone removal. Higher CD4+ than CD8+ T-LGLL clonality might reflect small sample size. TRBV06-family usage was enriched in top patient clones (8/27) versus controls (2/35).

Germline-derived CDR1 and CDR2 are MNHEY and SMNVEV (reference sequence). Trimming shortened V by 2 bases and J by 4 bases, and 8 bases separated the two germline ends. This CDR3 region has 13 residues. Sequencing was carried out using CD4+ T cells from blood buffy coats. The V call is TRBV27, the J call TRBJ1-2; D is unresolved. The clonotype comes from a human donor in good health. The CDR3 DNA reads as TGTGCCAGCAGTTTACGGAAGAGCTATGGCTACACCTTC. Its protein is CASSLRKSYGYTF.